These T cell receptor beta chains were read from a single sample in a study of Ad26.COV2.S vaccination and SARS-CoV-2 variants. This table comes from immunoSEQ multiplex PCR, and its TCRdb copy is limited to in-frame clones, with some not included. The table shows 450,000 to 550,000 clones, with 80% to 90% occurring only once. Source: peripheral blood, taken in a trial of Ad26.COV2.S vaccine versus placebo. The receptors come from a person aged 18-65 years who received the Ad26.COV2.S COVID-19 vaccine or a placebo. Each CDR3 is given with its conserved first and last residue. D genes are given only for firm matches. Clone size is given for some rows only: seen once, a few or many times, or a class if the clone is expanded.

d_call: .
j_call: TRBJ2-1
clone_size: .
v_call: TRBV3-1/TRBV3-2
cdr3_length: 12
cdr3_nt: TGTGCCAGCAGCCAAGATACTCATGAGCAGTTCTTC
cdr3_aa: CASSQDTHEQFF

d_call: .
j_call: TRBJ1-1
clone_size: .
v_call: TRBV7-9
cdr3_length: 15
cdr3_nt: TGTGCCAGCAGCTTGTACAGGGCTGAAAACACTGAAGCTTTCTTT
cdr3_aa: CASSLYRAENTEAFF

d_call: .
j_call: TRBJ1-2
clone_size: once
v_call: TRBV12-2
cdr3_length: 18
cdr3_nt: TGTGCAAGTCGCTTAGTGACAGACGGAACATTCTCTAACTATGGCTACACCTTC
cdr3_aa: CASRLVTDGTFSNYGYTF

d_call: TRBD2
j_call: TRBJ2-7
clone_size: .
v_call: TRBV7-2
cdr3_length: 15
cdr3_nt: TGTGCCAGCAGCTTACGGGGGGGACCCTCCTACGAGCAGTACTTC
cdr3_aa: CASSLRGGPSYEQYF

d_call: TRBD1
j_call: TRBJ2-7
clone_size: .
v_call: TRBV7-3
cdr3_length: 14
cdr3_nt: TGTGCCAGCAACGAGGACAGGAACGCCTACGAGCAGTACTTC
cdr3_aa: CASNEDRNAYEQYF

d_call: .
j_call: TRBJ2-1
clone_size: once
v_call: TRBV6-5
cdr3_length: 13
cdr3_nt: TGTGCCAGCAGTTACGACGCAGGGCCAGGGCAGTTCTTC
cdr3_aa: CASSYDAGPGQFF

d_call: TRBD1
j_call: TRBJ2-7
clone_size: .
v_call: TRBV28
cdr3_length: 15
cdr3_nt: TGTGCCAGCAGTCCTGGGACAGGACTGAGCTACGAGCAGTACTTC
cdr3_aa: CASSPGTGLSYEQYF

d_call: .
j_call: TRBJ2-3
clone_size: .
v_call: TRBV19
cdr3_length: 14
cdr3_nt: TGTGCCAGTAGTTTGAGGGCCGGCACAGATACGCAGTATTTT
cdr3_aa: CASSLRAGTDTQYF

d_call: .
j_call: TRBJ1-5
clone_size: .
v_call: TRBV7-2
cdr3_length: 15
cdr3_nt: TGTGCCAGCAGCTTTCAGGGAACTAGCAATCAGCCCCAGCATTTT
cdr3_aa: CASSFQGTSNQPQHF

d_call: .
j_call: TRBJ2-1
clone_size: .
v_call: TRBV27
cdr3_length: 16
cdr3_nt: TGTGCCAGCAGTTTAAGGCCCGGGATCAGGGTGGGTGAGCAGTTCTTC
cdr3_aa: CASSLRPGIRVGEQFF

d_call: .
j_call: TRBJ1-2
clone_size: .
v_call: TRBV30
cdr3_length: 12
cdr3_nt: TGTGCCTGGAGTTTTTCCGGGTGGGGCTACACCTTC
cdr3_aa: CAWSFSGWGYTF

d_call: TRBD1
j_call: TRBJ2-7
clone_size: .
v_call: TRBV18
cdr3_length: 15
cdr3_nt: TGTGCCAGCTCTCTGGGACAGGGGGCCCTCTACGAGCAGTACTTC
cdr3_aa: CASSLGQGALYEQYF

d_call: .
j_call: TRBJ2-7
clone_size: .
v_call: TRBV6-6
cdr3_length: 15
cdr3_nt: TGTGCCAGCAGTTACCCCTCTAGCGCTACCTACGAGCAGTACTTC
cdr3_aa: CASSYPSSATYEQYF

d_call: TRBD2
j_call: TRBJ2-1
clone_size: .
v_call: TRBV7-3
cdr3_length: 15
cdr3_nt: TGTGCCAGCAGCTTAGATCTCGCGGGAGCCGGTGAGCAGTTCTTC
cdr3_aa: CASSLDLAGAGEQFF

d_call: .
j_call: TRBJ1-6
clone_size: .
v_call: TRBV19
cdr3_length: 13
cdr3_nt: TGTGCCAGTAGTAACCGGGGCAATTCACCCCTCCACTTT
cdr3_aa: CASSNRGNSPLHF

d_call: TRBD2
j_call: TRBJ2-3
clone_size: .
v_call: TRBV9
cdr3_length: 13
cdr3_nt: TGTGCCAGCAGCGCCAGCGGGGCAGATACGCAGTATTTT
cdr3_aa: CASSASGADTQYF

d_call: .
j_call: TRBJ2-3
clone_size: once
v_call: TRBV5-1
cdr3_length: 15
cdr3_nt: TGCGCCAGCAGCCTACTAGTAGGTTGGACAGATACGCAGTATTTT
cdr3_aa: CASSLLVGWTDTQYF

d_call: TRBD2
j_call: TRBJ2-7
clone_size: .
v_call: TRBV4-1
cdr3_length: 16
cdr3_nt: TGCGCCAGCAGCCAAGACCGGACTAGCGGGAGTTACGAGCAGTACTTC
cdr3_aa: CASSQDRTSGSYEQYF

d_call: TRBD2
j_call: TRBJ2-3
clone_size: once
v_call: TRBV7-3
cdr3_length: 15
cdr3_nt: TGTGCCAGCAGCTTAAGTAGCGGGGGCACAGATACGCAGTATTTT
cdr3_aa: CASSLSSGGTDTQYF

d_call: TRBD1
j_call: TRBJ1-2
clone_size: .
v_call: TRBV28
cdr3_length: 12
cdr3_nt: TGTGCCAGCGTTGGGACAGTCTATGGCTACACCTTC
cdr3_aa: CASVGTVYGYTF

d_call: TRBD2
j_call: TRBJ2-2
clone_size: .
v_call: TRBV3-1/TRBV3-2
cdr3_length: 16
cdr3_nt: TGTGCCAGCAGCCACTCTAGCGGGGGTTCGGGCGGGGAGCTGTTTTTT
cdr3_aa: CASSHSSGGSGGELFF

d_call: .
j_call: TRBJ1-4
clone_size: .
v_call: TRBV27
cdr3_length: 19
cdr3_nt: TGTGCCAGCAGTTTAAAATCAGGGTCTAAAACCGCTGGGGATGAAAAACTGTTTTTT
cdr3_aa: CASSLKSGSKTAGDEKLFF

d_call: .
j_call: TRBJ2-3
clone_size: .
v_call: TRBV27
cdr3_length: 15
cdr3_nt: TGTGCCAGCAGTTTTCGGGAGCTTCGGACAGATACGCAGTATTTT
cdr3_aa: CASSFRELRTDTQYF

d_call: .
j_call: TRBJ1-4
clone_size: .
v_call: TRBV15
cdr3_length: 17
cdr3_nt: TGTGCCACCAGCAGATCTTTCCCTAGGGCAACTAATGAAAAACTGTTTTTT
cdr3_aa: CATSRSFPRATNEKLFF

d_call: .
j_call: TRBJ1-2
clone_size: .
v_call: TRBV7-3
cdr3_length: 14
cdr3_nt: TGTGCCAGCAGCCCCACTGGAGCTAACTATGGCTACACCTTC
cdr3_aa: CASSPTGANYGYTF

d_call: TRBD1
j_call: TRBJ1-5
clone_size: .
v_call: TRBV27
cdr3_length: 15
cdr3_nt: TGTGCCAGCAGTTTATCAGGGACAGGGGGTCAGCCCCAGCATTTT
cdr3_aa: CASSLSGTGGQPQHF

d_call: .
j_call: TRBJ1-4
clone_size: .
v_call: TRBV27
cdr3_length: 13
cdr3_nt: TGTGCCAGCAGTGATGGGGGTAATGAAAAACTGTTTTTT
cdr3_aa: CASSDGGNEKLFF

d_call: TRBD1
j_call: TRBJ1-6
clone_size: once
v_call: TRBV5-6
cdr3_length: 17
cdr3_nt: TGTGCCAGCAGCTTGGCTGGGTGGCAGGGGGCACATTCACCCCTCCACTTT
cdr3_aa: CASSLAGWQGAHSPLHF

d_call: .
j_call: TRBJ1-1
clone_size: .
v_call: TRBV11-3
cdr3_length: 16
cdr3_nt: TGTGCCAGCAGCTTAGAAGGAGGGCACGCGGACACTGAAGCTTTCTTT
cdr3_aa: CASSLEGGHADTEAFF

d_call: .
j_call: TRBJ2-5
clone_size: .
v_call: TRBV7-9
cdr3_length: 16
cdr3_nt: TGTGCCAGCAGCTTAGGACCAGGGGAGGGGCAAGAGACCCAGTACTTC
cdr3_aa: CASSLGPGEGQETQYF

d_call: TRBD1
j_call: TRBJ1-2
clone_size: .
v_call: TRBV28
cdr3_length: 15
cdr3_nt: TGTGCCAGCAGTGCCAGGGGGAGAGCCTACTATGGCTACACCTTC
cdr3_aa: CASSARGRAYYGYTF

d_call: .
j_call: TRBJ1-2
clone_size: .
v_call: TRBV7-9
cdr3_length: 15
cdr3_nt: TGTGCCAGCAGCTTAGCAGGCGGACAGAAAGATGGCTACACCTTC
cdr3_aa: CASSLAGGQKDGYTF

d_call: .
j_call: TRBJ1-2
clone_size: .
v_call: TRBV12-5
cdr3_length: 15
cdr3_nt: TGTGCTAGTGGTTCGGGGGAAGGGCGGCTCTATGGCTACACCTTC
cdr3_aa: CASGSGEGRLYGYTF

d_call: .
j_call: TRBJ1-6
clone_size: .
v_call: TRBV27
cdr3_length: 17
cdr3_nt: TGTGCCAGCAGTTTATCCCCCGCTTTCGGGTATAATTCACCCCTCCACTTT
cdr3_aa: CASSLSPAFGYNSPLHF

d_call: .
j_call: TRBJ2-5
clone_size: .
v_call: TRBV4-1
cdr3_length: 14
cdr3_nt: TGCGCCAGCAGCCAAGATTTGATGCTGGAGACCCAGTACTTC
cdr3_aa: CASSQDLMLETQYF

d_call: .
j_call: TRBJ1-1
clone_size: .
v_call: TRBV19
cdr3_length: 14
cdr3_nt: TGTGCCAGTAGTATCACCCGGGCCCCCCGGGGAGCTTTCTTT
cdr3_aa: CASSITRAPRGAFF

d_call: .
j_call: TRBJ1-2
clone_size: .
v_call: TRBV2
cdr3_length: 13
cdr3_nt: TGTGCCAGCAGTGATGTCAGCGGGTCGGGCTACACCTTC
cdr3_aa: CASSDVSGSGYTF

d_call: TRBD1
j_call: TRBJ1-4
clone_size: .
v_call: TRBV30
cdr3_length: 15
cdr3_nt: TGTGCCTGGAGTGTACAGGGGGGGGCATCCGAAAAACTGTTTTTT
cdr3_aa: CAWSVQGGASEKLFF

d_call: TRBD1
j_call: TRBJ1-5
clone_size: .
v_call: TRBV2
cdr3_length: 16
cdr3_nt: TGTGCCAGCAGTGCAACGACGACAGGGTACAATCAGCCCCAGCATTTT
cdr3_aa: CASSATTTGYNQPQHF

d_call: .
j_call: TRBJ1-6
clone_size: .
v_call: TRBV7-9
cdr3_length: 15
cdr3_nt: TGTGCCAGCAGCTTAACAGGGCCGCTCTATTCACCCCTCCACTTT
cdr3_aa: CASSLTGPLYSPLHF

d_call: TRBD1
j_call: TRBJ1-1
clone_size: .
v_call: TRBV7-9
cdr3_length: 14
cdr3_nt: TGTGCCAGCGACAGGGTCGGGATGAACACTGAAGCTTTCTTT
cdr3_aa: CASDRVGMNTEAFF

d_call: TRBD2
j_call: TRBJ2-1
clone_size: .
v_call: TRBV5-1
cdr3_length: 17
cdr3_nt: TGCGCCAGCAGCTTGGAGGCTAGCGGGATTCTTTACAATGAGCAGTTCTTC
cdr3_aa: CASSLEASGILYNEQFF

d_call: .
j_call: TRBJ2-3
clone_size: .
v_call: TRBV24-1
cdr3_length: 14
cdr3_nt: TGTGCCACCAGTGATGGGCCCGTCCGAGATACGCAGTATTTT
cdr3_aa: CATSDGPVRDTQYF

d_call: .
j_call: TRBJ2-5
clone_size: .
v_call: TRBV30
cdr3_length: 14
cdr3_nt: TGTGCCTGGAGTCAGGCTTTTGAAGGAGAGACCCAGTACTTC
cdr3_aa: CAWSQAFEGETQYF

d_call: .
j_call: TRBJ2-5
clone_size: .
v_call: TRBV7-2
cdr3_length: 15
cdr3_nt: TGTGCCAGCAGCTTAGTGGCTCAAGGGGCAAAAACCCAGTACTTC
cdr3_aa: CASSLVAQGAKTQYF

d_call: TRBD2
j_call: TRBJ2-2
clone_size: .
v_call: TRBV2
cdr3_length: 16
cdr3_nt: TGTGCCAGCAGCACCAGAGCGGGGGGCGGCACCGGGGAGCTGTTTTTT
cdr3_aa: CASSTRAGGGTGELFF

d_call: .
j_call: TRBJ2-2
clone_size: .
v_call: TRBV10-1
cdr3_length: 13
cdr3_nt: TGCGCCAGCAGTGAGTGGGGTCCCGGGGAGCTGTTTTTT
cdr3_aa: CASSEWGPGELFF

d_call: .
j_call: TRBJ1-4
clone_size: .
v_call: TRBV7-9
cdr3_length: 12
cdr3_nt: TGTGCCAGCAGGACGGATAATGAAAAACTGTTTTTT
cdr3_aa: CASRTDNEKLFF

d_call: .
j_call: TRBJ2-7
clone_size: .
v_call: TRBV4-2
cdr3_length: 11
cdr3_nt: TGTGCCAGCAGCTCGGAAGTCGAGCAGTACTTC
cdr3_aa: CASSSEVEQYF

d_call: TRBD1
j_call: TRBJ1-6
clone_size: once
v_call: TRBV9
cdr3_length: 14
cdr3_nt: TGTGCCAGCAGCGAGCAGACAGGGAACTCACCCCTCCACTTT
cdr3_aa: CASSEQTGNSPLHF

d_call: .
j_call: TRBJ1-5
clone_size: .
v_call: TRBV19
cdr3_length: 17
cdr3_nt: TGTGCCAGTAGTATAAACCCGAGACAGGAGGAGGCTCAGCCCCAGCATTTT
cdr3_aa: CASSINPRQEEAQPQHF

d_call: .
j_call: TRBJ2-3
clone_size: few
v_call: TRBV4-1
cdr3_length: 17
cdr3_nt: TGCGCCAGCAGCCAAAGCTCCTTCCAGTCATTGGGAGATACGCAGTATTTT
cdr3_aa: CASSQSSFQSLGDTQYF

d_call: .
j_call: TRBJ2-7
clone_size: .
v_call: TRBV6-1
cdr3_length: 15
cdr3_nt: TGTGCCAGCAGTGAGTTGGCGGTGGTTACCTACGAGCAGTACTTC
cdr3_aa: CASSELAVVTYEQYF

d_call: .
j_call: TRBJ2-1
clone_size: .
v_call: TRBV4-1
cdr3_length: 13
cdr3_nt: TGCGCCAGCAGCCAAACCGGAATTAATGAGCAGTTCTTC
cdr3_aa: CASSQTGINEQFF

d_call: .
j_call: TRBJ2-1
clone_size: .
v_call: TRBV6-5
cdr3_length: 15
cdr3_nt: TGTGCCAGCAGTTACTCAGAGACTGCCGTCAATGAGCAGTTCTTC
cdr3_aa: CASSYSETAVNEQFF

d_call: .
j_call: TRBJ2-1
clone_size: .
v_call: TRBV6-5
cdr3_length: 14
cdr3_nt: TGTGCCAGCAGTCCAGGGACAAACTACAATGAGCAGTTCTTC
cdr3_aa: CASSPGTNYNEQFF

d_call: .
j_call: TRBJ1-5
clone_size: .
v_call: TRBV12-5
cdr3_length: 14
cdr3_nt: TGTGCTAGTGGGATCTGGGGTTACAATCAGCCCCAGCATTTT
cdr3_aa: CASGIWGYNQPQHF